The next 32 T cell receptor beta chains were all read from a single sample in a study of OX40 agonist ivuxolimab in advanced cancers. Produced via immunoSEQ multiplex PCR; TCRdb's table is partial and in-frame only. The sample yields more than 55,000 clones, 86% seen once. The specimen was CD4+ or CD8+ T cells sorted from blood, collected in a trial of the OX40 agonist ivuxolimab. The receptor source for this set is an adult with an advanced solid tumor such as melanoma, head and neck, liver or kidney cancer.

The chain recombines TRBV11-2 with TRBJ2-2; 9 bases fit TRBD2. From germline, CDR1 is SGHAT and CDR2 FQNNGV. V dropped 5 bases and J dropped 6; count of bases not matched to a gene: 7. This CDR3 is built from 15 residues. This CDR3 reads CASSPGTSPPGELFF. Written as DNA, the CDR3 is TGTGCCAGCAGCCCCGGGACTAGCCCCCCCGGGGAGCTGTTTTTT. Full variable domain (missing parts from reference TRBV11-2 and TRBJ2-2): EAGVAQSPRYKIIEKRQSVAFWCNPISGHATLYWYQQILGQGPKLLIQFQNNGVVDDSQLPKDRFSAERLKGVDSTLKIQPAKLEDSAVYLCASSPGTSPPGELFFGEGSRLTVL.

The rearrangement links TRBV7-8 to TRBJ1-1; the match to TRBD1 covers 7 bases. CDR3 length equals 15 residues. CDR1 SGHVS and CDR2 FQNEAQ come from the germline V gene. V lost 5 bases to trimming and J lost 1 base; unmatched junction nucleotides: 7. The CDR3 bases are TGTGCCAGCAGCATAGGAAGACAGGGGAACACTGAAGCTTTCTTT. As protein: CASSIGRQGNTEAFF.

The rearrangement links TRBV5-6 to TRBJ2-7, with TRBD2 matching 11 bases. J was trimmed by 0 bases and V by 4 bases; bases with no gene match: 6. Germline lookup yields CDR1 SGHDT and CDR2 YYEEEE. The CDR3 contains 16 residues. The CDR3 DNA sequence: TGTGCCAGCAGCGTACTAGCGGGAGTCCTCTCCTACGAGCAGTACTTC. Protein product: CASSVLAGVLSYEQYF.

The table lists this clone with a count of one. The V call is TRBV2, the J call TRBJ2-7, with 9 nucleotides matching TRBD1. The CDR3 covers 13 residues. The ends lost 5 bases at V and 3 bases at J; junction bases unmatched: 2. Per the germline V gene, CDR1 is SNHLY and CDR2 is FYNNEI. CDR3 sequence: CASSQDRGYEQYF. DNA of the CDR3: TGTGCCAGCAGTCAGGACAGGGGCTACGAGCAGTACTTC. The full variable domain, its missing parts supplied by reference TRBV2 and TRBJ2-7, is EPEVTQTPSHQVTQMGQEVILRCVPISNHLYFYWYRQILGQKVEFLVSFYNNEISEKSEIFDDQFSVERPDGSNFTLKIRSTKLEDSAMYFCASSQDRGYEQYFGPGTRLTVT.

The chain combines TRBV27 with TRBJ1-5, with D perhaps matching TRBD1 (5 bases). Germline-derived CDR1 and CDR2 are MNHEY and SMNVEV (reference sequence). The CDR3 runs to 16 residues. V lost 5 bases and J 6 bases, leaving 20 bases between the germline ends. This CDR3 is CASSPGTPWLSQPQHF. CDR3 nucleotides: TGTGCCAGCAGTCCAGGGACGCCCTGGCTTAGTCAGCCCCAGCATTTT.

The count of this clone is one. The CDR3 DNA follows: TGTGCCAGCAGGCGACAGGGGGGGACTGGAAACACCATATATTTT. This gives the protein CASRRQGGTGNTIYF. This chain links TRBV6-5 with TRBJ1-3, with 9 bases that match TRBD1. Germline CDR1 MNHEY, CDR2 SVGAGI. V was clipped by 6 bases and J by 2 bases; unmatched bases: 5. The CDR3 covers 15 residues.

The rearrangement uses TRBV6-1 and TRBJ1-5, with a weak D call TRBD1 (6 bases). Trimming took off 2 bases at V and 11 bases at J, with 19 bases between the two ends. Germline V gene sequence: CDR1 MNHNS, CDR2 SASEGT. CDR3 length: 15 residues. CDR3: CASSEMTGAQSAQHF. For the CDR3, the DNA is TGTGCCAGCAGTGAAATGACAGGTGCTCAATCAGCCCAGCATTTT.

The chain combines TRBV5-4 with TRBJ2-5, with a possible D match to TRBD2 (6 bases). Trimming cost V 4 bases and J 5 bases, with 15 bases left between them. Germline CDR1 is SGHNT and CDR2 is YYREEE (reference sequence). The CDR3 is made up of 14 amino acids. CDR3 sequence: CASSAADRGETQYF. The CDR3 nucleotides are TGTGCCAGCAGCGCGGCGGACCGGGGGGAGACCCAGTACTTC.

J is TRBJ2-7 and V is TRBV6-5; either TRBD1 or TRBD2 may supply D (5 bases each). Trimming cost V 6 bases and J 6 bases, with 12 bases left between them. Looked up from germline, CDR1 is MNHEY and CDR2 is SVGAGI. CDR3 size: 12 residues. CDR3 sequence: CASRGPYSEQYF. CDR3 bases: TGTGCCAGCAGGGGACCTTACTCCGAGCAGTACTTC.

Only one count was recorded for this clone. This sequence joins TRBV28 and TRBJ1-5, with D unclear. The V and J ends lost 11 bases and 11 bases respectively, with 19 bases between them. Germline V lookup: CDR1 MDHEN, CDR2 SYDVKM. This CDR3 spans 12 amino acids. CDR3 sequence reads: CAVEERSITQHF. The CDR3 DNA follows: TGTGCCGTTGAGGAGAGATCTATCACCCAGCATTTT.

V usage is TRBV5-3 and J usage is TRBJ2-7, with no clear D. TRBV5-3 is recorded as an ORF, its role being uncertain. CDR3 length: 17 residues. The ends were cut back, 0 bases at V and 2 bases at J, with 18 bases in the middle. The CDR3 loop is CARSLAGQVCAPYEQYF. CDR3 bases: TGTGCCAGAAGCTTGGCCGGGCAGGTCTGCGCCCCCTACGAGCAGTACTTC.

The chain uses TRBV18 and TRBJ2-3; 7 bases are a match to TRBD1. V gave up 4 bases and J gave up 0 bases; unmatched junction bases: 10. This CDR3 region has 17 residues. The germline V gene has CDR1 KGHSH and CDR2 LQKENI. CDR3 region: CASSLKRTGQSTDTQYF. DNA of the CDR3: TGTGCCAGCTCACTGAAAAGGACAGGCCAAAGCACAGATACGCAGTATTTT.

Comment on this clone: The sample contains more than one DNA sequence encoding this CDR3. V gene TRBV28 combines with J gene TRBJ1-3; D might be TRBD1 (5 bases). Germline V gives CDR1 MDHEN, CDR2 SYDVKM. V gave up 5 bases and J gave up 0 bases, with 11 bases separating them. CDR3 length equals 15 residues. CDR3 residues: CASSPTGGSGNTIYF. The CDR3 DNA reads as TGTGCCAGCAGTCCGACGGGGGGCTCTGGAAACACCATATATTTT.

The count of this clone is one. This same CDR3 is encoded by further DNA sequences in the sample. The J gene is TRBJ1-4, the V gene TRBV5-1; the D gene is possibly TRBD1 (6 bases). Trimming cost V 0 bases and J 3 bases, with 6 bases left between them. Germline CDR1 SGHRS, CDR2 YFSETQ. There are 14 residues in the CDR3. CDR3 bases: TGCGCCAGCAGCTTGGGACAGGCTAATGAAAAACTGTTTTTT. Translation gives CASSLGQANEKLFF. The variable domain in full, completed from reference TRBV5-1 and TRBJ1-4, reads KAGVTQTPRYLIKTRGQQVTLSCSPISGHRSVSWYQQTPGQGLQFLFEYFSETQRNKGNFPGRFSGRQFSNSRSEMNVSTLELGDSALYLCASSLGQANEKLFFGSGTQLSVL.

The chain recombines TRBV10-3 with TRBJ1-5, with D unclear. Germline lookup yields CDR1 ENHRY and CDR2 SYGVKD. The CDR3 runs to 13 residues. Trimming left V 3 bases short and J 3 bases short, with 6 bases between. CDR3 sequence: CAISDRDNQPQHF. The CDR3 DNA follows: TGTGCCATCAGTGACAGAGACAATCAGCCCCAGCATTTT.

As for this clone: Germline and junction disagree at one end, which may indicate a read error. V gene TRBV11-2 combines with J gene TRBJ2-1; D gene uncertain. There are 13 residues in the CDR3. Per germline, CDR1 SGHAT and CDR2 FQNNGV. CDR3 bases: TGTGCCGGCAGCGATGTCTCCTACAATGAGCAGTTCTTC. Protein product: CAGSDVSYNEQFF.

The chain uses TRBV6-5 and TRBJ2-7; 9 bases match TRBD2. After removal of 6 bases from V and 3 bases from J, the junction contained 6 bases not matched to a gene. CDR1 and CDR2 (germline): MNHEY, SVGAGI. This CDR3 region has 14 residues. CDR3 bases: TGTGCCAGCAGCAGATCTAGCGGGGACTACGAGCAGTACTTC. Amino acids: CASSRSSGDYEQYF.

The rearrangement joins TRBV27 to TRBJ2-7, with D perhaps TRBD1 (5 bases). The CDR3 contains 12 residues. The germline V and J ends were trimmed by 5 bases and 4 bases, with 9 bases remaining between them. Germline loops: CDR1 MNHEY, CDR2 SMNVEV (reference sequence). CDR3 amino acids: CASSQQGYEQYF. CDR3 DNA sequence: TGTGCCAGCAGTCAGCAGGGATACGAGCAGTACTTC.

The chain combines TRBV20-1 with TRBJ2-1; D unclear. Trimming took off 5 bases at V and 7 bases at J, with 9 bases between the two ends. In germline, CDR1 is DFQATT, CDR2 SNEGSKA (reference sequence). The CDR3 has 11 residues. CDR3 nucleotide sequence: TGCAGTGCTCAAGAGAGGAATGAGCAGTTCTTC. It is translated as CSAQERNEQFF.

The chain couples TRBV19 to TRBJ2-7; TRBD2 matches at 13 bases. This CDR3 has 14 residues. CDR1 LNHDA and CDR2 SQIVND come from the germline V gene (reference sequence). The V and J ends lost 9 bases and 4 bases, in that order; junction bases with no gene match: 6. CDR3: CASSRTSGSYEQYF. The CDR3 DNA reads TGTGCCAGCTCAAGGACTAGCGGGAGTTACGAGCAGTACTTC. The complete variable domain, with remaining parts taken from reference TRBV19 and TRBJ2-7, reads DGGITQSPKYLFRKEGQNVTLSCEQNLNHDAMYWYRQDPGQGLRLIYYSQIVNDFQKGDIAEGYSVSREKKESFPLTVTSAQKNPTAFYLCASSRTSGSYEQYFGPGTRLTVT.

This sequence joins TRBV29-1 and TRBJ1-1; 7 bases match TRBD1. This CDR3 is built from 14 residues. Germline CDR1 SQVTM, CDR2 ANQGSEA. V lost 6 bases to trimming and J lost 3 bases; unmatched junction nucleotides: 10. This chain's CDR3 is CSVAWQGVDTEAFF. Written as DNA, the CDR3 is TGCAGCGTCGCCTGGCAGGGGGTGGACACTGAAGCTTTCTTT.

The chain combines TRBV30 with TRBJ1-4; TRBD1 matches at 7 bases. The CDR3 loop spans 14 amino acids. The J segment lost 5 bases and the V segment lost 1 base, leaving 4 bases of the junction unmatched. The germline CDR1 and CDR2 sequences are GTSNPN and SVGIG (reference sequence). The CDR3, as DNA: TGTGCCTGGAGTGGGGGACAGTGGAATGAAAAACTGTTTTTT. As protein: CAWSGGQWNEKLFF.

This chain uses TRBV7-9 with TRBJ1-2; the D is unclear. Germline assignment: CDR1 SEHNR and CDR2 FQNEAQ (reference sequence). V lost 1 base and J lost 2, with 8 bases in between. The CDR3 length is 14 residues. This chain's CDR3 is CASSLGGENYGYTF. CDR3 coding DNA: TGTGCCAGCAGCTTAGGCGGGGAAAACTATGGCTACACCTTC. The variable domain in full, completed from reference TRBV7-9 and TRBJ1-2, reads DTGVSQNPRHKITKRGQNVTFRCDPISEHNRLYWYRQTLGQGPEFLTYFQNEAQLEKSRLLSDRFSAERPKGSFSTLEIQRTEQGDSAMYLCASSLGGENYGYTFGSGTRLTVV.

This chain joins TRBV7-9 and TRBJ1-3, with D perhaps TRBD1 (5 bases). The germline V and J ends were trimmed by 1 base and 3 bases, with 10 bases remaining between them. The CDR3 runs to 15 residues. Germline V gene data show CDR1 as SEHNR and CDR2 as FQNEAQ (reference sequence). Here the CDR3 DNA reads TGTGCCAGCAGCTTAGAAGGGACTGGTGGAAACACCATATATTTT. Its translation: CASSLEGTGGNTIYF.

This chain connects TRBV6-5 to TRBJ2-7, with D perhaps matching TRBD1 (6 bases). The V end lost 2 bases, the J end lost 0 bases, and 8 bases lay between the germline ends. The CDR3 length is 14 residues. Germline CDR1 is MNHEY and CDR2 is SVGAGI. The CDR3 protein is CASSYGQFSYEQYF. The CDR3 DNA sequence: TGTGCCAGCAGTTACGGACAGTTCTCCTACGAGCAGTACTTC.

This rearrangement joins TRBV6-6 to TRBJ2-3; 7 bases are shared with TRBD1. V lost 7 bases, J lost 2 bases, and 6 bases stayed unmatched. Germline V gives CDR1 MNHNY, CDR2 SVGAGI (reference sequence). The length of the CDR3 is 14 residues. The CDR3 nucleotides read TGTGCCAGCACCCGGACAGGTTCCACAGATACGCAGTATTTT. It translates to CASTRTGSTDTQYF.

V gene TRBV30 combines with J gene TRBJ2-1, with 11 bases matching TRBD2. The germline CDR1 and CDR2 sequences are GTSNPN and SVGIG (reference sequence). There are 14 residues in the CDR3. V shed 1 base, J shed 12 bases, and the junction held 8 bases outside the gene matches. The CDR3 here is CAWSGALAGVGQFF. CDR3 DNA sequence: TGTGCCTGGAGTGGGGCACTAGCGGGAGTGGGGCAGTTCTTC.

About this clone: Other DNA sequences within the sample encode an identical CDR3. The V and J genes are TRBV27 and TRBJ1-1; D possibly corresponds to TRBD1 (6 bases). Deletions cut 0 bases from V and 2 bases from J, with 10 bases between. CDR3 size: 15 residues. The germline V gene has CDR1 MNHEY and CDR2 SMNVEV (reference sequence). CDR3 in amino acids: CASSLSPGANTEAFF. As DNA, the CDR3 is TGTGCCAGCAGTTTATCCCCAGGGGCCAACACTGAAGCTTTCTTT.

V is TRBV19 and J is TRBJ2-3; no clear D gene. CDR1 is LNHDA, CDR2 SQIVND, per germline (reference sequence). This CDR3 spans 14 amino acids. V lost 5 bases and J 2 bases, leaving 11 bases between the germline ends. The DNA of the CDR3 is TGTGCCAGTAGTGATGTGAGAGACACAGATACGCAGTATTTT. Protein: CASSDVRDTDTQYF.

The chain uses TRBV5-1 and TRBJ2-1, with 7 nucleotides matching TRBD2. This CDR3 spans 15 amino acids. Germline V CDR1 and CDR2: SGHRS, YFSETQ. J was trimmed by 1 base and V by 4 bases; bases with no gene match: 5. This CDR3 reads CASSRLAESYNEQFF. DNA for the CDR3: TGCGCCAGCAGCCGTCTAGCGGAATCCTACAATGAGCAGTTCTTC.

This chain joins TRBV7-2 and TRBJ2-5; the D is unclear. This CDR3 contains 12 residues. Trimming left V 3 bases short and J 0 bases short, with 2 bases between. Looked up from germline, CDR1 is SGHTA and CDR2 is FQGNSA. In nucleotides, the CDR3 is TGTGCCAGCAGCTTGTACCAAGAGACCCAGTACTTC. This gives the protein CASSLYQETQYF.

This clone showed up just once. The V and J genes are TRBV5-1 and TRBJ2-2; 10 nucleotides align to TRBD1. In germline, CDR1 is SGHRS, CDR2 YFSETQ. The CDR3 contains 15 residues. V shed 4 bases, J shed 4 bases, and the junction held 4 bases outside the gene matches. The CDR3 reads CASSPGQGITGELFF. CDR3 bases: TGCGCCAGCAGCCCGGGACAGGGGATCACCGGGGAGCTGTTTTTT.